This T cell receptor beta chain was documented in a study of control samples from healthy donors and cancer patients. This clone showed up just once. Sequencing used immunoSEQ multiplex PCR; TCRdb keeps in-frame clones, though not all of them. The sample lists a few hundred thousand clones, 75% to 95% occurring once. V lost 1 base to trimming and J lost 0 bases, with 12 bases between them. Per germline, CDR1 KGHSH and CDR2 LQKENI. This CDR3 contains 16 residues. Sequencing was performed on PBMCs. The source of this sequence is a man between 40 and 49 years old with head and neck cancer. This chain connects TRBV18 to TRBJ1-1; D is uncertain. CDR3 residues: CASSPQTQTLNTEAFF. The CDR3 nucleotides are TGTGCCAGCTCACCACAAACGCAGACCCTGAACACTGAAGCTTTCTTT.